This T cell receptor beta chain originates from a study of blood T cell repertoires in COVID-19. Study-wide context: The samples span acute and convalescent COVID-19 from the United States, Italy and Spain.

The CDR3 is 12 residues long. Between the trimmed V and J ends, which lost 0 bases and 6 bases, there was a span of 7 bases. Germline V gene lookup returns CDR1 SGHTS and CDR2 YDEGEE. In the original processing: Amplification of reference gene primers was used by the study to estimate nucleated cell counts. The table came from immunoSEQ multiplex PCR; TCRdb's copy has only in-frame clones and leaves some out. For V, J and clone size, that table is used; D and trimming come from the DNA. The data contain about 34,000 clones, 80% to 95% of them singletons. V and J are TRBV5-8 and TRBJ2-7; D gene unclear. The sample consisted of peripheral blood. The source of this sequence is a man older than 75 with acute or convalescent COVID-19. The CDR3 region is CASSLVLAEQYF. The DNA of the CDR3 is TGTGCCAGCAGCTTGGTTCTGGCCGAGCAGTACTTC.